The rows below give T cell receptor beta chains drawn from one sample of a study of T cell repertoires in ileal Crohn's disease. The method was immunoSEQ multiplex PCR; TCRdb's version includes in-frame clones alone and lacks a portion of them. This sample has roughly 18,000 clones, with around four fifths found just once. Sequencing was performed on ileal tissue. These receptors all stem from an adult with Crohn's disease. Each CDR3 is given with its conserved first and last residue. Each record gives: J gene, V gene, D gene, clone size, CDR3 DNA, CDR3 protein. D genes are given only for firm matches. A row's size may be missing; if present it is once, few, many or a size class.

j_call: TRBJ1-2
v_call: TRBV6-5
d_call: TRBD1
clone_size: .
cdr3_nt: TGTGCCAGCAGTCGGGACAGCCTCTATGGCTACACCTTC
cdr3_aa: CASSRDSLYGYTF

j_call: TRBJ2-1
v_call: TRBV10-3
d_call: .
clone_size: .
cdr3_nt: TGTGCCATCAGTGAGCGAGTCCATGAGCAGTTCTTC
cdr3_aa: CAISERVHEQFF

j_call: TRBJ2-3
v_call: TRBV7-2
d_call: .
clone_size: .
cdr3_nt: TGTGCCAGCAGCCCAGAGGGGGACACAGATACGCAGTATTTT
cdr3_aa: CASSPEGDTDTQYF

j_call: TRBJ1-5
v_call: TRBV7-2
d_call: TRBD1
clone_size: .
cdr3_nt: TGTGCCAGCAGCTCGGTCACAGGGGGAAGCAATCAGCCCCAGCATTTT
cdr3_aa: CASSSVTGGSNQPQHF

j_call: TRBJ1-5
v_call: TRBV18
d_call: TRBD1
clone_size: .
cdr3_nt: TGTGCCAGCTCACCACTAGGACAGGGGCAGCCCCAGCATTTT
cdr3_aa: CASSPLGQGQPQHF

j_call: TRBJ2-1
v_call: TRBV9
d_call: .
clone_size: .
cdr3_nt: TGTGCCAGCAGCCCGGGAGTCGATGAGCAGTTCTTC
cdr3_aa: CASSPGVDEQFF

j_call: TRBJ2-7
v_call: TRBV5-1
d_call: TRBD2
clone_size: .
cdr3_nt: TGCGCCAGTTCGACTAGCGGGGGACCCTACGAGCAGTACTTC
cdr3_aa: CASSTSGGPYEQYF

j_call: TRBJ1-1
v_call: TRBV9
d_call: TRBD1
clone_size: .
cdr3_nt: TGTGCCAGCAGCGTGACAGGGTTGAACACTGAAGCTTTCTTT
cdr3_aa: CASSVTGLNTEAFF

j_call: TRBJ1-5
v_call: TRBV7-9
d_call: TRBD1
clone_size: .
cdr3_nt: TGTGCCAGCAGCGGCAGGGGGGAGGATCAGCCCCAGCATTTT
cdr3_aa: CASSGRGEDQPQHF

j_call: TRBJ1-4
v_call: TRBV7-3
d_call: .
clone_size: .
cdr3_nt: TGTGCCAGCAGCTTAGCGGGGGCCGGTGAAAAACTGTTTTTT
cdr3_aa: CASSLAGAGEKLFF

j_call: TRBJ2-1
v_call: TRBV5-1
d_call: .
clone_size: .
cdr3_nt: TGCGCCAGCAGCTTGGTGCAGGGGGGCGATGAGCAGTTCTTC
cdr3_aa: CASSLVQGGDEQFF

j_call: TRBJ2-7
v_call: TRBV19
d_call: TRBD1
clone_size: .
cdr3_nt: TGTGCCAGTAGTATAGGACAGGGGAGAAACGAGCAGTACTTC
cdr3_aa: CASSIGQGRNEQYF

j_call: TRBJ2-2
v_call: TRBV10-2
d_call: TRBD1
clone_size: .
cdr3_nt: TGCGCCAGCAGTGCCTCCGGGACAGCGAACACCGGGGAGCTGTTTTTT
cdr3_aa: CASSASGTANTGELFF

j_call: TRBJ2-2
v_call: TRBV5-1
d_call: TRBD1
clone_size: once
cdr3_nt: TGCGCCAGCACGTTTGGGACAGGGGGCACCGGGGAGCTGTTTTTT
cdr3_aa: CASTFGTGGTGELFF

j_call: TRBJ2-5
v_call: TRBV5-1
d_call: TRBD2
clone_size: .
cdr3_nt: TGCGCCAGCAGTTTCCGTGGACTAGCGGGGGAAGAGACCCAGTACTTC
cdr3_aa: CASSFRGLAGEETQYF

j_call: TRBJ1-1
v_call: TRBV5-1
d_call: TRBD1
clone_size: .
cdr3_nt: TGCGCCAGCAGCGGATACAGGGGGGAAGCTTTCTTT
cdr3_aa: CASSGYRGEAFF

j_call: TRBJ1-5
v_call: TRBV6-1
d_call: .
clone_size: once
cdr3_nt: TGTGCCAGCAGTGTGACAGCTTATAGCAATCAGCCCCAGCATTTT
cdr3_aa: CASSVTAYSNQPQHF

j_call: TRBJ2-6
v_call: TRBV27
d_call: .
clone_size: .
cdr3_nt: TGTGCCAGCAGTTTAGTAAGGACAGCCAGCTCTGGGGCCAACGTCCTGACTTTC
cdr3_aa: CASSLVRTASSGANVLTF

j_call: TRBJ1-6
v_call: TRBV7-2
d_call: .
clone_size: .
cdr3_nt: TGTGCCAGCAGCGCGGGCAGCCAGGACTATAATTCACCCCTCCACTTT
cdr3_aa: CASSAGSQDYNSPLHF

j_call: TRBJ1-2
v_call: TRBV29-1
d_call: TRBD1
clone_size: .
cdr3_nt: TGCAGCGTGCCCCACAGGGGGCGCGGGTATGGCTACACCTTC
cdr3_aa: CSVPHRGRGYGYTF

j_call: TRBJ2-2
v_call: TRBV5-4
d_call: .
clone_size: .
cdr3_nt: TGTGCCAGCAGCTTTAGCGGCCCGAACACCGGGGAGCTGTTTTTT
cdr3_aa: CASSFSGPNTGELFF

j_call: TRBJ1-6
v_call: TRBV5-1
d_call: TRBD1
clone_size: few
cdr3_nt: TGCGCCAGCAGCTTGCTGGCAGGGGACAGGAATTCACCCCTCCACTTT
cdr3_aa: CASSLLAGDRNSPLHF

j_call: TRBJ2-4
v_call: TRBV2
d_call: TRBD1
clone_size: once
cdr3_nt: TGTGCCAGCAGGCTCTCGGGACAGGGGGTAGACATTCAGTACTTC
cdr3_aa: CASRLSGQGVDIQYF

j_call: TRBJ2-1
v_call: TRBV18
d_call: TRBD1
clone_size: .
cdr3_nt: TGTGCCAGCTCACTCGACAGGGTTGGCAATGAGCAGTTCTTC
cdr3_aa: CASSLDRVGNEQFF

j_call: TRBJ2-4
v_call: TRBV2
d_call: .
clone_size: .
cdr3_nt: TGTGCCAGCAGCTGGGGCCAAGATACAAACATTCAGTACTTC
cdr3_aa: CASSWGQDTNIQYF

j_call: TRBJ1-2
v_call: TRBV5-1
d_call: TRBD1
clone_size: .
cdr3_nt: TGCGCCAGCAGCCCACAAGGGACAGGGGGCAACTATGGCTACACCTTC
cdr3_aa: CASSPQGTGGNYGYTF